Below are 30 T cell receptor beta chains sequenced from a single sample in a study of blood T cell repertoires in COVID-19. TCRdb keeps only in-frame clones here, not all; method: immunoSEQ multiplex PCR. The data show around 250,000 clones, around 86% seen once. Sequenced material: peripheral blood. The receptors were gathered from a man aged 18 to 30 with active or convalescent COVID-19.

The CDR3 region has the DNA TGTGCCAGCAGTTTAATGGCCAGGAAACTCTCTGGAAACACCATATATTTT. Translated, it gives CASSLMARKLSGNTIYF. The gene calls are TRBV27 and TRBJ1-3, with D hard to call. The V gene lost 2 bases and the J gene lost 0 bases, with 14 bases spanning the gap. CDR1 is MNHEY and CDR2 is SMNVEV in the germline V gene (reference sequence). CDR3 size: 17 residues.

V and J are TRBV7-6 and TRBJ2-1; 7 bases line up with TRBD1. The CDR3 length is 14 residues. Per germline, CDR1 SGHVS and CDR2 FNYEAQ. J gave up 4 bases and V 5 bases, and 5 bases lay outside the gene matches. The CDR3 is CASSTRQGYNEQFF. In DNA, the CDR3 is TGTGCCAGCAGCACCCGACAGGGTTACAATGAGCAGTTCTTC.

The chain recombines TRBV5-6 with TRBJ2-7, with a tentative D call TRBD2 (6 bases). V lost 3 bases, J lost 1 base, and 14 bases lay in between. The CDR3 totals 15 residues. Germline V gene lookup returns CDR1 SGHDT and CDR2 YYEEEE. CDR3 nucleotides: TGTGCCAGCAGCTCATTAAGGAGGGAGTCCTACGAGCAGTACTTC. Its translation is CASSSLRRESYEQYF. Together with reference TRBV5-6 and TRBJ2-7, the CDR3 gives the full variable domain: DAGVTQSPTHLIKTRGQQVTLRCSPKSGHDTVSWYQQALGQGPQFIFQYYEEEERQRGNFPDRFSGHQFPNYSSELNVNALLLGDSALYLCASSSLRRESYEQYFGPGTRLTVT.

This chain uses TRBV27 with TRBJ1-5; D gene ambiguous. V was trimmed by 3 bases and J by 7 bases, leaving 10 bases between them. The CDR3 is 13 amino acids. The germline V gene has CDR1 MNHEY and CDR2 SMNVEV (reference sequence). Here the CDR3 reads CASSFYAYQPQHF. Written as DNA, the CDR3 is TGTGCCAGCAGTTTCTATGCATACCAGCCCCAGCATTTT.

This chain connects TRBV25-1 to TRBJ2-7; D is unclear. CDR3 length equals 14 residues. With 0 bases removed from V and 1 base from J, the gap between germline ends came to 7 bases. The germline V gene has CDR1 MGHDK and CDR2 SYGVNS. CDR3 loop: CASSEYRLSYEQYF. Here the CDR3 DNA reads TGTGCCAGCAGTGAATACAGGTTGTCCTACGAGCAGTACTTC.

V is TRBV12-5 and J is TRBJ2-1, with 9 bases that match TRBD2. Germline V lookup: CDR1 LGHNT, CDR2 FRNRAP. This CDR3 comprises 15 residues. In nucleotides, the CDR3 is TGTGCCACTTCTAGCGGGAAGACTCTCTACAATGAGCAGTTCTTC. It yields the protein CATSSGKTLYNEQFF. The full variable domain, completed using reference TRBV12-5 and TRBJ2-1, is DARVTQTPRHKVTEMGQEVTMRCQPILGHNTVFWYRQTMMQGLELLAYFRNRAPLDDSGMPKDRFSAEMPDATLATLKIQPSEPRDSAVYFCATSSGKTLYNEQFFGPGTRLTVL.

The V and J genes are TRBV7-8 and TRBJ2-2; TRBD2 might be the D (6 bases). The germline V gene has CDR1 SGHVS and CDR2 FQNEAQ. The CDR3 has 15 amino acids. V shed 8 bases and J shed 1 base, with 14 bases lying between them. In DNA, the CDR3 is TGTGCCAGCTCCTTGGGGGGACTGAACACCGGGGAGCTGTTTTTT. Translating gives CASSLGGLNTGELFF.

The V call is TRBV7-9, the J call TRBJ2-1, with 8 bases that match TRBD2. Per the germline V gene, CDR1 is SEHNR and CDR2 is FQNEAQ (reference sequence). CDR3 length: 14 amino acids. V trimming: 5 bases; J trimming: 5 bases; junction bases outside the gene matches: 5. CDR3 sequence: CASSPRGGNNEQFF. The CDR3, as DNA: TGTGCCAGCAGCCCTCGGGGGGGAAACAATGAGCAGTTCTTC.

This rearrangement joins TRBV7-2 to TRBJ2-3; the match to TRBD2 covers 7 bases. Losses at the gene ends were 5 bases for V and 5 bases for J; bases not matched to a gene: 4. The CDR3 totals 13 residues. Germline V gene lookup returns CDR1 SGHTA and CDR2 FQGNSA. The CDR3 loop reads CASSPIAGDTQYF. The DNA for the CDR3 is TGTGCCAGCAGCCCCATAGCGGGAGATACGCAGTATTTT.

This chain connects TRBV30 to TRBJ1-1; the D gene is possibly TRBD1 (5 bases). Germline loops: CDR1 GTSNPN, CDR2 SVGIG (reference sequence). This CDR3 has 12 amino acids. The CDR3 region is CAYDSFNTEAFF. CDR3 coding DNA: TGTGCATATGACAGTTTCAACACTGAAGCTTTCTTT.

This chain connects TRBV14 to TRBJ2-7; 7 nucleotides agree with TRBD1. The CDR3 is 14 residues long. The junction had 7 bases not matched to a gene; V was cut back by 4 bases and J by 4 bases. The germline gives CDR1 SGHDN, CDR2 FVKESK. The CDR3 bases are TGTGCCAGCAGCCGGAACAGGGGTTGGTACGAGCAGTACTTC. It yields the protein CASSRNRGWYEQYF.

This clone has just a few counts. V is TRBV9 and J is TRBJ1-1; 8 nucleotides match TRBD1. From germline, CDR1 is SGDLS and CDR2 YYNGEE. Unmatched junction bases numbered 5, after V lost 5 bases and J lost 8 bases. The CDR3 is made up of 12 amino acids. CDR3 in DNA: TGTGCCAGCAGTCCGACAGGGGTCGAAGCTTTCTTT. Its protein product is CASSPTGVEAFF.

The rearrangement joins TRBV7-9 to TRBJ2-1; 8 nucleotides match TRBD2. V lost 1 base, J lost 5 bases, and 1 base stayed unmatched. CDR3 size: 14 residues. Germline CDR1 is SEHNR and CDR2 is FQNEAQ (reference sequence). The CDR3 spells CASSLGRGDNEQFF. Here the CDR3 DNA reads TGTGCCAGCAGCTTAGGGCGGGGGGACAATGAGCAGTTCTTC.

This chain connects TRBV10-3 to TRBJ1-1; weak D call: TRBD1 (6 bases). Germline V CDR1 and CDR2: ENHRY, SYGVKD. The CDR3 has 13 residues. Between the trimmed V and J ends, which lost 5 bases and 4 bases, there was a span of 11 bases. DNA for the CDR3: TGTGCCATCAGTCAGGGGAGCGGCACTGAAGCTTTCTTT. It translates to CAISQGSGTEAFF.

The rearrangement joins TRBV7-9 to TRBJ1-5, with TRBD1 matching over 12 bases. CDR1 is SEHNR, CDR2 FQNEAQ, per germline (reference sequence). V shed 4 bases, J shed 3 bases, and the junction held 7 bases outside the gene matches. CDR3 length: 17 amino acids. CDR3 amino acids: CASSSKGTGGYNQPQHF. DNA for the CDR3: TGTGCCAGCAGCTCGAAGGGGACAGGGGGCTACAATCAGCCCCAGCATTTT.

The chain links TRBV10-3 to TRBJ1-3; 8 nucleotides line up with TRBD1. CDR1 and CDR2 from the germline V gene are ENHRY and SYGVKD. The CDR3 length is 15 residues. The junction had 4 bases not matched to a gene; V was cut back by 6 bases and J by 0 bases. CDR3 loop: CAIRDRDLSGNTIYF. The CDR3 DNA reads as TGTGCCATCAGGGACAGGGACCTCTCTGGAAACACCATATATTTT.

The rearrangement joins TRBV6-6 to TRBJ1-4, with D unresolved. CDR1 is MNHNY and CDR2 is SVGAGI in the germline V gene (reference sequence). V was pared by 7 bases and J by 8 bases, with 17 bases between. This CDR3 has 14 amino acids. The CDR3 here is CASTLPELGEKLFF. DNA of the CDR3: TGTGCCAGCACCCTCCCGGAGCTAGGAGAAAAACTGTTTTTT.

Only one count was recorded for this clone. The V gene is TRBV9, the J gene TRBJ2-3, with 13 bases matching TRBD2. The germline V gene has CDR1 SGDLS and CDR2 YYNGEE. V was clipped by 4 bases and J by 0 bases; unmatched bases: 2. The CDR3 is 16 residues long. CDR3 loop: CASSPGLAGSTDTQYF. CDR3 DNA: TGTGCCAGCAGCCCGGGACTAGCGGGGAGCACAGATACGCAGTATTTT.

This clone showed up just a few times. The chain uses TRBV30 and TRBJ2-5; 8 bases align to TRBD2. Losses at the gene ends were 3 bases for V and 3 bases for J; bases not matched to a gene: 9. CDR3 length equals 15 residues. The germline gives CDR1 GTSNPN, CDR2 SVGIG (reference sequence). In DNA form, the CDR3 reads TGTGCCTGGAGGTCAACCGGGACTAGTAAAGAGACCCAGTACTTC. It codes for CAWRSTGTSKETQYF.

The chain recombines TRBV5-4 with TRBJ2-3, with 9 bases fitting TRBD2. The germline V gene encodes CDR1 SGHNT and CDR2 YYREEE (reference sequence). This CDR3 is 15 amino acids long. After removal of 7 bases from V and 2 bases from J, the junction contained 8 bases not matched to a gene. This CDR3 is CASGLTSGNTDTQYF. CDR3 sequence (DNA): TGTGCCAGCGGCCTGACTAGCGGAAACACAGATACGCAGTATTTT.

The rearrangement joins TRBV29-1 to TRBJ1-1; D not resolved. Germline V gives CDR1 SQVTM, CDR2 ANQGSEA. CDR3 size: 10 residues. The CDR3 sequence is CCAGETEAFF. The CDR3 region has the DNA TGCTGCGCCGGGGAAACTGAAGCTTTCTTT.

CDR3 DNA sequence: TGTGCCAGCAGTCCACAGGGAGTGAACGGCTACACCTTC. Translation: CASSPQGVNGYTF. This chain links TRBV6-5 with TRBJ1-2, with a weak D call TRBD1 (6 bases). The CDR3 loop spans 13 amino acids. Germline V gene sequence: CDR1 MNHEY, CDR2 SVGAGI. V was cut by 5 bases and J by 8 bases, with 15 bases left in between.

This clone was counted a few times. V usage is TRBV27 and J usage is TRBJ2-5; D is unclear. Looked up from germline, CDR1 is MNHEY and CDR2 is SMNVEV (reference sequence). The CDR3 has 15 residues. V lost 5 bases to trimming and J lost 2 bases, with 15 bases between them. The CDR3 is CASSPVRYFQETQYF. DNA of the CDR3: TGTGCCAGCAGTCCCGTTAGATACTTTCAAGAGACCCAGTACTTC.

The chain has TRBV9 and TRBJ1-2; D gene uncertain. Trimming took 0 bases from V and 6 from J, leaving 12 bases between them. The length of the CDR3 is 14 residues. Germline V CDR1 and CDR2: SGDLS, YYNGEE. CDR3 nucleotides: TGTGCCAGCAGCGTAGGGCGAGGGATACATGGCTACACCTTC. Residues: CASSVGRGIHGYTF.

This sequence joins TRBV28 and TRBJ1-6; TRBD1 agrees at 9 bases. The germline V gene encodes CDR1 MDHEN and CDR2 SYDVKM. The CDR3 loop spans 14 amino acids. V shed 6 bases, J shed 6 bases, and the junction held 3 bases outside the gene matches. The CDR3 here is CASRLDRGNSPLHF. CDR3 coding DNA: TGTGCCAGCAGACTGGACAGGGGTAATTCACCCCTCCACTTT.

The rearrangement uses TRBV5-1 and TRBJ2-3, with a tentative D call TRBD2 (5 bases). V was shortened by 0 bases and J by 2 bases, with 19 bases between the two germline ends. The CDR3 runs 18 residues. The V gene's germline CDR1 is SGHRS and CDR2 YFSETQ. The CDR3 sequence: CASSLAGVHFGDTDTQYF. The CDR3 region has the DNA TGCGCCAGCAGCTTGGCCGGGGTTCACTTTGGTGACACAGATACGCAGTATTTT.

V usage is TRBV18 and J usage is TRBJ1-5, with D possibly being TRBD1 (6 bases). The length of the CDR3 is 16 residues. Germline V gene sequence: CDR1 KGHSH, CDR2 LQKENI. V lost 3 bases, J lost 1 base, and 13 bases lay in between. CDR3 protein: CASSPAGAGSNQPQHF. For the CDR3, the DNA is TGTGCCAGCTCACCGGCGGGGGCGGGGAGCAATCAGCCCCAGCATTTT.

This clone was seen once. The gene calls are TRBV19 and TRBJ2-7, with TRBD2 as a possible D gene (6 bases). V was trimmed by 4 bases and J by 7 bases, leaving 17 bases between them. The germline gives CDR1 LNHDA, CDR2 SQIVND (reference sequence). The CDR3 totals 14 residues. The CDR3 DNA sequence: TGTGCCAGTAGTACCCGGGACGGGAGAGTGGAGCAGTACTTC. Amino acids: CASSTRDGRVEQYF. The variable domain in full, completed from reference TRBV19 and TRBJ2-7, reads DGGITQSPKYLFRKEGQNVTLSCEQNLNHDAMYWYRQDPGQGLRLIYYSQIVNDFQKGDIAEGYSVSREKKESFPLTVTSAQKNPTAFYLCASSTRDGRVEQYFGPGTRLTVT.

This clone has a single count. The V gene is TRBV28, the J gene TRBJ1-6, with D possibly matching TRBD1 (6 bases). V was pared by 10 bases and J by 9 bases, with 19 bases between. Germline CDR1 MDHEN, CDR2 SYDVKM. The CDR3 loop spans 14 amino acids. CDR3 in amino acids: CATKRGGARSPLHF. The CDR3 coding sequence is TGTGCCACTAAACGAGGGGGGGCGCGTTCACCCCTCCACTTT.

The J gene is TRBJ2-3, the V gene TRBV7-2, with TRBD2 matching over 8 bases. V dropped 4 bases and J dropped 4; count of bases not matched to a gene: 10. The CDR3 runs to 16 residues. Germline CDR1 reads SGHTA; CDR2 reads FQGNSA. The CDR3 nucleotides are TGTGCCAGCAGCTCGCTTTCGGCGGGAGGCTCAGATACGCAGTATTTT. Translation: CASSSLSAGGSDTQYF.